This T cell receptor beta chain appears in the sequencing data of a study of OX40 agonist ivuxolimab in advanced cancers. Study-level information: Patients enrolled in dose escalation were diagnosed with hepatocellular carcinoma, melanoma, renal cell or head and neck cancer. Earlier treatment with anti-PD-1, anti-PD-L1 or anti-CTLA-4 was permitted, and over 35% had received some.

TCRdb's copy holds only in-frame clones and misses some; the assay was immunoSEQ multiplex PCR. Of about 72,000 clones in the sample, over 70% were seen once. This clone was picked up one time. The CDR3 covers 13 residues. Germline V CDR1 and CDR2: ENHRY, SYGVKD. Trimming shortened V by 7 bases and J by 5 bases, and 11 bases separated the two germline ends. V is TRBV10-3 and J is TRBJ1-4; possible D gene TRBD1, 5 bases. The source is an adult with an advanced solid tumor such as melanoma, head and neck, liver or kidney cancer. Sequencing was performed on CD4+ or CD8+ T cells sorted from blood, taken in a trial of the OX40 agonist ivuxolimab. The CDR3 loop is CAIKRQGNEKLFF. For the CDR3, the DNA is TGTGCCATCAAGCGGCAGGGCAATGAAAAACTGTTTTTT.